Each of the 10 T cell receptor beta chains below was sequenced from the same sample in a study of blood T cell repertoires in COVID-19 (dated by TCRdb to 2018 to 2020). To prepare the library, the immunoSEQ multiplex PCR assay was applied. This immuneACCESS table, as held by TCRdb, lists in-frame sequences with V and J called but not all clones. Of the missing ones, under half trace to an unresolved V gene in checked studies; the others have no known cause. The sample contains around 200,000 clones, 86% of them found a single time. The top ten clones comprise under 4% of the sample. Source material: PBMCs or T cells enriched from blood (not recorded which). The receptor source for this set is a woman between 40 and 50 years old with acute COVID-19.

For this clone: Other DNA sequences in this sample translate to the same CDR3. The chain has TRBV12-3 or TRBV12-4 and TRBJ1-1; TRBD1 is a possible D gene (6 bases). This CDR3 comprises 13 residues. V lost 3 bases and J 5 bases, leaving 10 bases between the germline ends. The chain's CDR3 is CASSLGARTEAFF. The CDR3 DNA is TGTGCCAGCAGTTTGGGGGCGAGGACTGAAGCTTTCTTT.

This clone was seen a single time. The genes are TRBV2 and TRBJ1-1; tentative D call: TRBD1 (5 bases). CDR3 size: 14 residues. Trimming stripped 8 bases from V and 1 base from J, with 14 bases between. CDR1 SNHLY and CDR2 FYNNEI come from the germline V gene. CDR3 sequence: CASLGEGSNTEAFF. The CDR3 coding sequence is TGTGCCAGCCTCGGGGAGGGGTCGAACACTGAAGCTTTCTTT.

J is TRBJ2-7 and V is TRBV28, with a weak D call TRBD2 (5 bases). The V gene lost 3 bases and the J gene lost 2 bases, with 11 bases spanning the gap. This CDR3 contains 14 residues. Germline V gives CDR1 MDHEN, CDR2 SYDVKM. The CDR3 sequence: CASSFRGFAYEQYV. For the CDR3, the DNA is TGTGCCAGCAGTTTTCGCGGGTTCGCCTACGAGCAGTACGTC.

The rearrangement links TRBV7-2 to TRBJ2-3; 7 nucleotides align to TRBD1. Germline lookup yields CDR1 SGHTA and CDR2 FQGNSA. CDR3 size: 14 residues. After removal of 5 bases from V and 2 bases from J, the junction contained 4 bases not matched to a gene. CDR3 nucleotides: TGTGCCAGCAGCCGGGGACAGCCCACAGATACGCAGTATTTT. It is translated as CASSRGQPTDTQYF.

CDR3 loop: CATLGGADNEQFF. In nucleotides, the CDR3 is TGTGCCACCCTAGGGGGGGCGGACAATGAGCAGTTCTTC. V gene TRBV7-9 combines with J gene TRBJ2-1, with D possibly TRBD2 on 7 matching bases. Per germline, CDR1 SEHNR and CDR2 FQNEAQ (reference sequence). V lost 10 bases, J lost 5 bases, and 15 bases lay in between. The CDR3 spans 13 residues.

This rearrangement joins TRBV5-5 to TRBJ1-4; 9 positions match TRBD1. The trim removed 3 bases at V and 1 base at J, leaving 4 bases unmatched. The germline CDR1 and CDR2 sequences are SGHKS and YYEKEE (reference sequence). This CDR3 spans 16 amino acids. CDR3 sequence: CASSSGQGGTNEKLFF. In DNA form, the CDR3 reads TGTGCCAGCAGCTCGGGACAGGGAGGAACTAATGAAAAACTGTTTTTT.

The chain employs TRBV29-1 and TRBJ2-7; D uncertain. CDR1 SQVTM and CDR2 ANQGSEA come from the germline V gene. This CDR3 has 13 residues. V lost 4 bases to trimming and J lost 3 bases, with 13 bases between them. DNA for the CDR3: TGCAGCGTTGTACAGTCGGCCTACTACGAGCAGTACTTC. It encodes CSVVQSAYYEQYF.

The genes are TRBV15 and TRBJ1-5; 10 nucleotides line up with TRBD1. V lost 2 bases to trimming and J lost 6 bases; unmatched junction nucleotides: 4. Germline V lookup: CDR1 LNHNV, CDR2 YYDKDF (reference sequence). The length of the CDR3 is 15 residues. The CDR3 nucleotides read TGTGCCACCAGCAGACCGGGACAGGGGACTCAGCCCCAGCATTTT. Amino acid sequence: CATSRPGQGTQPQHF.

The chain has TRBV11-2 and TRBJ2-7; D unclear. This CDR3 contains 18 residues. Per germline, CDR1 SGHAT and CDR2 FQNNGV. V was pared by 0 bases and J by 5 bases, with 23 bases between. The CDR3 spells CASSLERSRLPSPDEQYF. For the CDR3, the DNA is TGTGCCAGCAGCTTAGAGAGGAGTCGGCTCCCCTCTCCGGACGAGCAGTACTTC.

The rearrangement links TRBV12-3 or TRBV12-4 to TRBJ1-1, with D uncertain. This CDR3 has 13 amino acids. Trimming took 6 bases from V and 0 from J, leaving 8 bases between them. CDR3: CASSRDLNTEAFF. In DNA, the CDR3 is TGTGCCAGCAGCCGCGACTTGAACACTGAAGCTTTCTTT.